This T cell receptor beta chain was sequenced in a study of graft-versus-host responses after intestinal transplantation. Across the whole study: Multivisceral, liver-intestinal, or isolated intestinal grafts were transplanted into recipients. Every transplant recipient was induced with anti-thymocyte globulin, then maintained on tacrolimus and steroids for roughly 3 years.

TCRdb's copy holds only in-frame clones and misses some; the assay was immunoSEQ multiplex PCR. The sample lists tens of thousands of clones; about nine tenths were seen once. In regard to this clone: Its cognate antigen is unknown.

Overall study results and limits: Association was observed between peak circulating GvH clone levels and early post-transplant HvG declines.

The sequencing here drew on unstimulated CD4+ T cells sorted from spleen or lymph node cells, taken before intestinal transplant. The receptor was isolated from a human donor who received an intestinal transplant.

The CDR3 region is CASSFGREETQYF. The CDR3 region has the DNA TGCGCCAGCAGCTTCGGCAGGGAAGAGACCCAGTACTTC. The J gene is TRBJ2-5, the V gene TRBV5-1; weak D call: TRBD1 (5 bases). Per germline, CDR1 SGHRS and CDR2 YFSETQ. This CDR3 region has 13 residues. Trimming took 2 bases from V and 3 from J, leaving 8 bases between them.